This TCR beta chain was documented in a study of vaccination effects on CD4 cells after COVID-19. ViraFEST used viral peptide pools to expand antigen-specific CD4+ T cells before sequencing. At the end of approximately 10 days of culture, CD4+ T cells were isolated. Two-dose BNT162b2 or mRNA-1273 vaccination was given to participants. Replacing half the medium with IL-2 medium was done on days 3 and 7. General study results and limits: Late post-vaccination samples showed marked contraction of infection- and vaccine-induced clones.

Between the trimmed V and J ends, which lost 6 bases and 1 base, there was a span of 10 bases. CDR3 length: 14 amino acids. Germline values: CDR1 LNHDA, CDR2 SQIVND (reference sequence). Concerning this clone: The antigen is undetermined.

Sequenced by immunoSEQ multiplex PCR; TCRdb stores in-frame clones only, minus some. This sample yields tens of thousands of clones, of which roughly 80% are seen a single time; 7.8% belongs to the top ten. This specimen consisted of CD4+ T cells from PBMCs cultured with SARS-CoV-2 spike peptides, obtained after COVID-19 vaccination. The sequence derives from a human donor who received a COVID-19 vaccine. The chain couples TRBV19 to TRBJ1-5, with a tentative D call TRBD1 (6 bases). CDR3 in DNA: TGTGCCAGTAGCAACGACAGGAGCAATCAGCCCCAGCATTTT. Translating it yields CASSNDRSNQPQHF.